This T cell receptor (beta chain) was found in a study of T cell responses to AZD1222 COVID-19 vaccine. Study results and limitations: In all cases, repertoires were sampled only after the peak T cell response. In a largely white British group with more females than males, clonal diversity was possibly underestimated. Spike-specific TCRs gained breadth and depth after people received two AZD1222 doses. At 160-218 and 743-854, vaccine-associated CD4 TCRs were dominant, and they spanned spike.

The protocol was immunoSEQ multiplex PCR, while the TCRdb copy is restricted to in-frame clones and leaves out a portion. Among hundreds of thousands of clones listed, approximately 94% were seen once. A note on this clone: Its matching antigen is unknown.

Germline V CDR1 and CDR2: ENHRY, SYGVKD. The V and J ends lost 10 bases and 6 bases respectively, with 15 bases between them. The CDR3 covers 12 residues. The chain recombines TRBV10-3 with TRBJ1-2; D might be TRBD1 (5 bases). The clonotype was recovered from an adult in good health. This sample comprised peripheral blood, obtained on day 0 of MenACWY control vaccination. The CDR3 coding sequence is TGTGCCACCATGCTGGAGGGGAATGGCTACACCTTC. It translates to CATMLEGNGYTF.